The T cell receptor beta chain under discussion was sequenced for a study of Ad26.COV2.S vaccination and SARS-CoV-2 variants. Overall study: The authors gave Ad26.COV2.S intramuscularly, either once or twice 56 days apart. General observations from the study: After vaccination, reports described spike-specific CD8+ and CD4+ T cell responses as showing substantial breadth. Vaccine and placebo recipients had comparable breadth of non-spike TCRs.

Noted treatment: around 19 received Ad26.COV2.S at low or high dose, single or two shots; roughly 5 received placebo; per-sample allocation not given. Vaccine and placebo recipients were sampled on day 63 after the first injection. The shot given was an Ad26 vector that makes Wuhan-strain SARS-CoV-2 spike. With regard to this clone: What it binds is not known.

Trimming took off 3 bases at V and 1 base at J, with 16 bases between the two ends. Germline V gene data show CDR1 as KGHDR and CDR2 as SFDVKD. CDR3 length: 17 amino acids. Profiling relied on immunoSEQ multiplex PCR, and the TCRdb table lists in-frame clones only, not all of them. In the table there are 300,000 to 350,000 clones, 75% to 90% of which are singletons. The material sequenced was peripheral blood, taken in a trial of Ad26.COV2.S vaccine versus placebo. The source of this sequence is a person between 18 and 60 years old who received the Ad26.COV2.S COVID-19 vaccine or a placebo. The chain couples TRBV24-1 to TRBJ2-3, with D perhaps matching TRBD1 (6 bases). The CDR3 here is CATSDALDRRGTDTQYF. The CDR3 DNA follows: TGTGCCACCAGTGATGCCCTCGACAGGAGAGGCACAGATACGCAGTATTTT.